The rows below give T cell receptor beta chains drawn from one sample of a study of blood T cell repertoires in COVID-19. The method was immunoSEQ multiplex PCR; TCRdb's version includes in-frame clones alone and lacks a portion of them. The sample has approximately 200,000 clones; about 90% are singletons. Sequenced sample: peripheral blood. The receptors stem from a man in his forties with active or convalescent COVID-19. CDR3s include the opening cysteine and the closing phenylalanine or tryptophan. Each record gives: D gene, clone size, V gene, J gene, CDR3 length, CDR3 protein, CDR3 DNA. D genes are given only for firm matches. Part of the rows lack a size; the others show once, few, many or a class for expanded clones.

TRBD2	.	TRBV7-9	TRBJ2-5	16	CASSLLTSGTRETQYF	TGTGCCAGCAGCCTCTTGACTAGCGGGACCAGAGAGACCCAGTACTTC
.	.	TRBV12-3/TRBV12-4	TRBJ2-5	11	CASSSSLVLYF	TGTGCCAGCAGTTCGAGCCTAGTCTTGTACTTC
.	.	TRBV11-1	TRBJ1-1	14	CASRFRGGDTEAFF	TGTGCCAGCAGATTTAGGGGAGGGGACACTGAAGCTTTCTTT
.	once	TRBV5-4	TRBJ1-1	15	CASSGIGQPNTEAFF	TGTGCCAGCAGCGGCATAGGACAGCCGAACACTGAAGCTTTCTTT
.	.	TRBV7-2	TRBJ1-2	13	CASSPQTNYGYTF	TGTGCCAGCAGCCCACAAACGAACTATGGCTACACCTTC
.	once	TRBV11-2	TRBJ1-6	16	CASSLWQAHGNSPLHF	TGTGCCAGCAGCTTATGGCAGGCGCATGGAAATTCACCCCTCCACTTT
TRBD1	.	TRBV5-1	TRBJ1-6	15	CASSWKDRVSSPLHF	TGCGCCAGCAGCTGGAAGGACAGGGTATCCTCACCCCTCCACTTT
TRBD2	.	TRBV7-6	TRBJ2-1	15	CASSRLAGQDNEQFF	TGTGCCAGCAGCCGGCTAGCGGGGCAGGACAATGAGCAGTTCTTC
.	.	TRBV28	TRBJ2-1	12	CASSFGDNEQFF	TGTGCCAGCAGTTTCGGGGACAATGAGCAGTTCTTC
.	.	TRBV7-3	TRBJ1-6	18	CASSLGGGKSSYNSPLHF	TGTGCCAGCAGCTTAGGGGGAGGGAAAAGCTCCTATAATTCACCCCTCCACTTT
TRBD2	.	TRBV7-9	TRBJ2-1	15	CASSEKLAASNEQFF	TGTGCCAGCAGCGAGAAACTAGCGGCCTCCAATGAGCAGTTCTTC
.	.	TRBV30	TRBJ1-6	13	CAWSVLGPAPLHF	TGTGCCTGGAGTGTACTAGGGCCGGCACCCCTCCACTTT
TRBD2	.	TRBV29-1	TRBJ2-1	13	CSAGLAGGNEQFF	TGCAGCGCCGGACTAGCGGGAGGTAATGAGCAGTTCTTC
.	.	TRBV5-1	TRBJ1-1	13	CASSLTGITEAFF	TGCGCCAGCAGTTTAACGGGAATCACTGAAGCTTTCTTT
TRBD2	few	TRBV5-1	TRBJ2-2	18	CASSLVGLVAGGTGELFF	TGCGCCAGCAGCTTGGTTGGGCTAGTAGCGGGGGGCACCGGGGAGCTGTTTTTT
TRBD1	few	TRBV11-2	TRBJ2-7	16	CASSLMGQGISGEQYF	TGTGCCAGCAGCTTGATGGGACAGGGTATATCGGGCGAGCAGTACTTC
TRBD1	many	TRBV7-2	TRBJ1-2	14	CASSLGTGALGYTF	TGTGCCAGCAGCTTAGGGACAGGGGCCCTTGGCTACACCTTC
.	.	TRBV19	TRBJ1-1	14	CASSVRGGPRGAFF	TGTGCCAGTAGCGTTAGGGGGGGGCCCCGGGGCGCTTTCTTT
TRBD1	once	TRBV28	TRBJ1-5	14	CAAVGGGSNQPQHF	TGTGCCGCCGTAGGGGGCGGAAGCAATCAGCCCCAGCATTTT
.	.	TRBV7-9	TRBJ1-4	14	CASSLGQGTEKLFF	TGTGCCAGCAGCTTAGGGCAGGGAACCGAAAAACTGTTTTTT
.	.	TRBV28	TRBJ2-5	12	CASSFPSGTQYF	TGTGCCAGCAGTTTCCCTAGTGGGACCCAGTACTTC
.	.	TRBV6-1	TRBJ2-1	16	CASSEWGSPTYNEQFF	TGTGCCAGCAGTGAATGGGGCAGCCCCACCTACAATGAGCAGTTCTTC
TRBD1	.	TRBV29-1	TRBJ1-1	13	CSADRGYFTEAFF	TGCAGCGCTGACAGGGGGTATTTCACTGAAGCTTTCTTT
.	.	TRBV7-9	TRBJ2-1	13	CASSFRVGNEQFF	TGTGCCAGCAGCTTCAGGGTAGGCAATGAGCAGTTCTTC
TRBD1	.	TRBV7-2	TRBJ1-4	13	CASSTRDRRELFF	TGTGCCAGCAGCACTCGGGACAGGCGAGAACTGTTTTTT
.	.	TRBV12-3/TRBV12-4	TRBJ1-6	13	CASSLGGNSPLHF	TGTGCCAGCAGTTTGGGAGGAAACTCACCCCTCCACTTT
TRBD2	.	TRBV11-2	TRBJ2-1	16	CASSSTSGRAYNEQFF	TGTGCCAGCAGTTCGACTAGCGGGAGAGCTTACAATGAGCAGTTCTTC
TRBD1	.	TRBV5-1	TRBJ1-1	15	CASSRSQGAGTEAFF	TGCGCCAGCAGCCGCTCCCAGGGGGCCGGCACTGAAGCTTTCTTT
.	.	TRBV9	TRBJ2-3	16	CASSTRGGTPTDTQYF	TGTGCCAGCAGCACCCGCGGTGGGACACCCACAGATACGCAGTATTTT
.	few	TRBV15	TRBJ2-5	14	CATSRGRGGQTQYF	TGTGCCACCAGCAGAGGGCGAGGAGGTCAGACCCAGTACTTC
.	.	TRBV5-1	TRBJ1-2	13	CASSLDPLGGYTF	TGCGCCAGCAGCTTGGATCCACTCGGTGGCTACACCTTC
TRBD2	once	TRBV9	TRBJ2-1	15	CASSGLGGRADEQFF	TGTGCCAGCTCTGGTCTGGGCGGGAGGGCCGATGAGCAGTTCTTC
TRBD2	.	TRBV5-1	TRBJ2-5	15	CASSLDPRGVETQYF	TGCGCCAGCAGCTTGGACCCCCGGGGGGTAGAGACCCAGTACTTC
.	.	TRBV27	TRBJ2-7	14	CASSYPGSLYEQYF	TGTGCCAGCAGTTACCCCGGGAGCCTCTACGAGCAGTACTTC
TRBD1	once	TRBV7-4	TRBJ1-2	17	CASSSGQGAGGNYGYTF	TGTGCCAGCAGCTCTGGACAGGGGGCCGGTGGGAACTATGGCTACACCTTC
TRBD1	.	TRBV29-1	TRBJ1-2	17	CSVEGLPFPEGGFSYTF	TGCAGCGTTGAAGGCCTCCCTTTCCCTGAAGGGGGCTTCAGCTACACCTTC
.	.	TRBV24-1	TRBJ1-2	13	CATSPSGERGYTF	TGTGCCACCAGCCCTTCAGGGGAGCGTGGCTACACCTTC
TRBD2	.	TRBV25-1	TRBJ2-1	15	CASSEWLAGANEQFF	TGTGCCAGCAGTGAATGGCTAGCGGGAGCCAATGAGCAGTTCTTC
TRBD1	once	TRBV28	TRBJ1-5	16	CASRSSPGQGYQPQHF	TGTGCCAGCAGATCAAGTCCCGGACAGGGCTATCAGCCCCAGCATTTT
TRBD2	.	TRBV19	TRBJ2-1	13	CASRLAGLNEQFF	TGTGCCAGTAGACTAGCGGGATTAAATGAGCAGTTCTTC
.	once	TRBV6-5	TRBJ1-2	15	CASSYDSGANYGYTF	TGTGCCAGCAGCTACGACAGCGGGGCTAACTATGGCTACACCTTC
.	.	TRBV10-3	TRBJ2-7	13	CAISDSGSYEQYF	TGTGCCATCAGTGACTCCGGCTCCTACGAGCAGTACTTC
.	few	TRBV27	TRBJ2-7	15	CASSLTGHSSYEQYF	TGTGCCAGCAGTTTAACGGGACACAGCTCCTACGAGCAGTACTTC
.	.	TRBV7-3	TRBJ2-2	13	CASSSRLTGELFF	TGTGCCAGCAGCTCTAGACTCACCGGGGAGCTGTTTTTT
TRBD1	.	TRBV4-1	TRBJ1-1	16	CASAPFDRGPDTEAFF	TGCGCCAGCGCCCCCTTCGACAGGGGGCCGGACACTGAAGCTTTCTTT
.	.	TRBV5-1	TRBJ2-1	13	CASSFSEYNEQFF	TGCGCCAGCAGCTTTTCCGAGTACAATGAGCAGTTCTTC
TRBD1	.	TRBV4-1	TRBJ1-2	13	CASSQTGTYGYTF	TGCGCCAGCAGCCAGACAGGGACCTATGGCTACACCTTC
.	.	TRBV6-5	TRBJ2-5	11	CASRHQETQYF	TGTGCCAGCAGACATCAAGAGACCCAGTACTTC